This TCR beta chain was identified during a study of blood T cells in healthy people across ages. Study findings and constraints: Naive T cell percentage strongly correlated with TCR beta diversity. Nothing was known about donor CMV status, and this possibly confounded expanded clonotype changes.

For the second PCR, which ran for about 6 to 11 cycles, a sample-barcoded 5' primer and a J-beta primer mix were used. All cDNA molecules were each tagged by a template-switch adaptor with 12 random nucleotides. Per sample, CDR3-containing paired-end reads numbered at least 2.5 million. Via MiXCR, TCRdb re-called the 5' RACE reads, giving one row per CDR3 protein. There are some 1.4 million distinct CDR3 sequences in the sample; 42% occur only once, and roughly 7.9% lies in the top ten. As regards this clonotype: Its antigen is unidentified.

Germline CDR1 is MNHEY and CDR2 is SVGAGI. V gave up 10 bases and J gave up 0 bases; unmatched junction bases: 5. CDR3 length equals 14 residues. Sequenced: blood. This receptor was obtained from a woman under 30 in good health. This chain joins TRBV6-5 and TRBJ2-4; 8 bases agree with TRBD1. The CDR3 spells CATRTGPAKNIQYF. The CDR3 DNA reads TGTGCCACCAGGACAGGGCCAGCCAAAAACATTCAGTACTTC.